The clone carrying this TCR beta chain was seen many times. What it recognizes is unknown. This sample is drawn from a study of tumor and adjacent non-tumor tissue in lung cancer. Study information: Histology: 11 to 13 adenocarcinoma, a couple of squamous cell carcinoma, 1 small cell lung cancer. Stage I to III disease affected some 11 men and 5 women aged roughly 30 to 80.

This sample's RNA came from whole unsorted tissue. Study findings and constraints: Tumor repertoires had a smaller top 100 clone share than normal lung. Tumor tissue had significantly higher TCR diversity than normal lung.

TCRbeta libraries were built with three rounds of nested PCR, modified from ARM-PCR. TCRdb recomputed calls from the multiplex PCR reads with MiXCR, one row per CDR3 protein. The data hold 120,000 or so distinct CDR3 sequences, with 66% observed a single time. Trimming shortened V by 4 bases and J by 5 bases, and 15 bases separated the two germline ends. Per the germline V gene, CDR1 is DFQATT and CDR2 is SNEGSKA (reference sequence). The CDR3 covers 13 residues. The chain couples TRBV20-1 to TRBJ2-7, with a weak D call TRBD2 (7 bases). The source of this sequence is a man aged 25 to 40 with non-small cell lung cancer. The specimen sequenced was lung tumor tissue. CDR3: CSATGPGGDEQYF. As DNA, the CDR3 is TGCAGTGCTACAGGACCGGGGGGCGACGAGCAGTACTTC.